Listed below are T cell receptor beta chains from one sample, sequenced in a study of cytomegalovirus exposure and HLA in healthy donors. TCRdb's table, derived via immunoSEQ multiplex PCR, lists solely in-frame clones and lacks some. The sample has under 95,000 clones; over 60% are singletons. Sequenced sample: PBMCs. Every receptor here comes from a male donor in good health and CMV-seronegative. Both conserved end residues are part of each CDR3. The order of the fields is V gene, J gene, clone size, D gene, CDR3 DNA, CDR3 protein. The D gene is left open where the match is weak. Rows give clone size only sometimes, using once, few, many, or a class for an expanded clone.

v_call: TRBV5-6
j_call: TRBJ1-3
clone_size: few
d_call: NA
cdr3_nt: TGTGCCAGCAGCTTGCGAGGTCTCCACTCCTCTGGAAACACCATATATTTT
cdr3_aa: CASSLRGLHSSGNTIYF

v_call: TRBV6-1
j_call: TRBJ1-5
clone_size: once
d_call: NA
cdr3_nt: TGTGCCAGCAGCACCGGGTATAGCAATCAGCCCCAGCATTTT
cdr3_aa: CASSTGYSNQPQHF

v_call: TRBV7-9
j_call: TRBJ2-1
clone_size: few
d_call: TRBD2
cdr3_nt: TGTGCCAGCAGCTTAGACTTGTCTAGCGGGAACAATGAGCAGTTCTTC
cdr3_aa: CASSLDLSSGNNEQFF

v_call: TRBV19
j_call: TRBJ2-5
clone_size: few
d_call: TRBD2
cdr3_nt: TGTGCCAGTAGTCGGCTAGCGGGAGAGACCCAGTACTTC
cdr3_aa: CASSRLAGETQYF

v_call: TRBV21-1
j_call: TRBJ2-3
clone_size: NA
d_call: NA
cdr3_nt: TGTGCCAGCAGCCCCCAAGTCGCCAGGGATATCGCAGATACGCAGTATTTT
cdr3_aa: CASSPQVARDIADTQYF

v_call: TRBV5-1
j_call: TRBJ2-6
clone_size: NA
d_call: NA
cdr3_nt: TGCGCCAGCAGCTTAGACAGAAACTCTGGGGCCAACGTCCTGACTTTC
cdr3_aa: CASSLDRNSGANVLTF

v_call: TRBV9
j_call: TRBJ2-7
clone_size: NA
d_call: NA
cdr3_nt: TGTGCCAGCAGCCGGGGCTACGAGCAGTACTTC
cdr3_aa: CASSRGYEQYF

v_call: TRBV9
j_call: TRBJ2-1
clone_size: NA
d_call: TRBD2
cdr3_nt: TGTGCCAGCAGCGTACCAGCGGGGAAGCAGTTCTTC
cdr3_aa: CASSVPAGKQFF

v_call: TRBV4-1
j_call: TRBJ2-7
clone_size: NA
d_call: NA
cdr3_nt: TGCGCCAGCAGCCAAGACCCTTTCGGGTTGGGTTCCTACGAGCAGTACTTC
cdr3_aa: CASSQDPFGLGSYEQYF

v_call: TRBV7-9
j_call: TRBJ1-4
clone_size: NA
d_call: NA
cdr3_nt: TGTGCCAGCAGCCAAGGACTAAGTCAGCGTGCAACTAATGAAAAACTGTTTTTT
cdr3_aa: CASSQGLSQRATNEKLFF

v_call: TRBV9
j_call: TRBJ2-5
clone_size: NA
d_call: NA
cdr3_nt: TGTGCCAGCAGCGTAGATGCCGGGGGAATTGAAGAGACCCAGTACTTC
cdr3_aa: CASSVDAGGIEETQYF

v_call: TRBV5-4
j_call: TRBJ2-5
clone_size: NA
d_call: TRBD2
cdr3_nt: TGTGCCAGCAGCTTGTCTCGGGGGGGGCAAGAGACCCAGTACTTC
cdr3_aa: CASSLSRGGQETQYF

v_call: TRBV7-9
j_call: TRBJ2-2
clone_size: NA
d_call: TRBD2
cdr3_nt: TGTGCCAGCAGCTTAGAGGGACTAGCGGGATCGCATGCCGGGGAGCTGTTTTTT
cdr3_aa: CASSLEGLAGSHAGELFF

v_call: TRBV29-1
j_call: TRBJ2-1
clone_size: NA
d_call: TRBD2
cdr3_nt: TGCAGCGTTGAAGATGGGGGACTAGCGGGAGAGTGGTCCTACAATGAGCAGTTCTTC
cdr3_aa: CSVEDGGLAGEWSYNEQFF

v_call: TRBV5-4
j_call: TRBJ2-3
clone_size: NA
d_call: TRBD2
cdr3_nt: TGTGCCAGCAGCAAAGGACTAGCGGACACAGATACGCAGTATTTT
cdr3_aa: CASSKGLADTDTQYF

v_call: TRBV5-1
j_call: TRBJ2-5
clone_size: NA
d_call: NA
cdr3_nt: TGCGCCAGCAGCTTGAACCAGAGGCAGTACTTC
cdr3_aa: CASSLNQRQYF

v_call: TRBV5-1
j_call: TRBJ2-5
clone_size: few
d_call: TRBD2
cdr3_nt: TGCGCCAGCAGGGCAAGTGCGGGGGGAGAGACCCAGTACTTC
cdr3_aa: CASRASAGGETQYF

v_call: TRBV5-1
j_call: TRBJ2-7
clone_size: once
d_call: TRBD1
cdr3_nt: TGCGCCAGCAGCTTGGGGGACAGGGTTCACGAGCAGTACTTC
cdr3_aa: CASSLGDRVHEQYF

v_call: TRBV7-2
j_call: TRBJ2-2
clone_size: NA
d_call: NA
cdr3_nt: TGTGCCAGCAGGACTCCGAACACCGGGGAGCTGTTTTTT
cdr3_aa: CASRTPNTGELFF

v_call: TRBV27
j_call: TRBJ2-3
clone_size: NA
d_call: TRBD2
cdr3_nt: TGTGCCAGCACCGGACTAGCTAGCACAGATACGCAGTATTTT
cdr3_aa: CASTGLASTDTQYF

v_call: TRBV5-8
j_call: TRBJ2-1
clone_size: once
d_call: NA
cdr3_nt: TGTGCCAGCAGCTCAAGGGGGGGTTACAATGAGCAGTTCTTC
cdr3_aa: CASSSRGGYNEQFF

v_call: TRBV21-1
j_call: TRBJ2-7
clone_size: NA
d_call: NA
cdr3_nt: TGTGCCAGCAGGATCGAAAGGGGGGACAGGCTCTACGAGCAGTACTTC
cdr3_aa: CASRIERGDRLYEQYF

v_call: TRBV5-6
j_call: TRBJ2-3
clone_size: NA
d_call: TRBD2
cdr3_nt: TGTGCCAGCAGTTTAAACGGGAGGGCCGGAGATACGCAGTATTTT
cdr3_aa: CASSLNGRAGDTQYF

v_call: TRBV5-1
j_call: TRBJ1-2
clone_size: NA
d_call: TRBD1
cdr3_nt: TGCGCCAGCAGCTCGGGGACAGGGAGGAACTATGGCTACACCTTC
cdr3_aa: CASSSGTGRNYGYTF

v_call: TRBV19
j_call: TRBJ1-2
clone_size: NA
d_call: TRBD1
cdr3_nt: TGTGCCAGTTGGAGACAGGGGGCTAACTATGGCTACACCTTC
cdr3_aa: CASWRQGANYGYTF

v_call: TRBV9
j_call: TRBJ2-2
clone_size: NA
d_call: TRBD1
cdr3_nt: TGTGCCAGCAGCACCCCGGGACAGGGTCATGACACCGGGGAGCTGTTTTTT
cdr3_aa: CASSTPGQGHDTGELFF

v_call: TRBV19
j_call: TRBJ1-2
clone_size: few
d_call: NA
cdr3_nt: TGTGCCAGTAGTATATCCCTCGGGACATCTAACTATGGCTACACCTTC
cdr3_aa: CASSISLGTSNYGYTF